Below are 20 T cell receptor beta chains sequenced from a single sample in a study of blood T cell repertoires in COVID-19. The assay was immunoSEQ multiplex PCR, and TCRdb's table has in-frame clones only and misses some. The repertoire holds about 88,000 clones, with about 87% as singletons. Sequenced material: peripheral blood. The receptors originated from a man at least 80 years old with acute or convalescent COVID-19.

The rearrangement links TRBV27 to TRBJ2-3; 9 bases are a match to TRBD2. This CDR3 contains 14 residues. The V segment lost 3 bases and the J segment 5 bases; nucleotides outside the gene matches: 3. From germline, CDR1 is MNHEY and CDR2 SMNVEV (reference sequence). CDR3 sequence (DNA): TGTGCCAGCAGTTTTCTAGCGGGGAAAGATACGCAGTATTTT. Protein product: CASSFLAGKDTQYF.

CDR3 sequence: CASSLVGETQYF. CDR3 sequence (DNA): TGTGCCAGCAGCTTAGTCGGAGAGACCCAGTACTTC. The chain recombines TRBV7-3 with TRBJ2-5; D ambiguous. Germline V lookup: CDR1 SGHTA, CDR2 FQGTGA. This CDR3 is built from 12 residues. Trimming cost V 2 bases and J 4 bases, with 5 bases left between them.

This rearrangement joins TRBV5-1 to TRBJ1-5, with TRBD1 matching over 7 bases. The trim removed 4 bases at V and 4 bases at J, leaving 5 bases unmatched. The germline V gene encodes CDR1 SGHRS and CDR2 YFSETQ. The CDR3 loop spans 14 amino acids. CDR3 bases: TGCGCCAGCAGCCCGGGACAGAATAATCAGCCCCAGCATTTT. Encoded protein: CASSPGQNNQPQHF. The full variable domain, completed using reference TRBV5-1 and TRBJ1-5, is KAGVTQTPRYLIKTRGQQVTLSCSPISGHRSVSWYQQTPGQGLQFLFEYFSETQRNKGNFPGRFSGRQFSNSRSEMNVSTLELGDSALYLCASSPGQNNQPQHFGDGTRLSIL.

The V and J genes are TRBV9 and TRBJ2-7; 9 bases are shared with TRBD1. The length of the CDR3 is 15 residues. With V trimmed by 4 bases and J by 5 bases, 10 bases remained unmatched. Germline V CDR1 and CDR2: SGDLS, YYNGEE. CDR3 region: CASSPFGTGMDEQYF. The CDR3, as DNA: TGTGCCAGCAGCCCCTTCGGGACAGGGATGGACGAGCAGTACTTC.

The rearrangement uses TRBV7-2 and TRBJ1-2; D may be TRBD1 (5 bases). V was shortened by 4 bases and J by 7 bases, with 10 bases between the two germline ends. The germline gives CDR1 SGHTA, CDR2 FQGNSA. The CDR3 is 12 residues long. CDR3 nucleotides: TGTGCCAGCAGCTCCAGGGTCGGTGGCTACACCTTC. Its translation: CASSSRVGGYTF.

The V call is TRBV2, the J call TRBJ2-7, with TRBD1 matching over 10 bases. The CDR3 covers 16 residues. Per germline, CDR1 SNHLY and CDR2 FYNNEI. The J segment lost 1 base and the V segment lost 2 bases, leaving 5 bases of the junction unmatched. The CDR3 DNA follows: TGTGCCAGCAGTGAAAGACAGGGGGCGATGTCCTACGAGCAGTACTTC. It codes for CASSERQGAMSYEQYF.

The chain recombines TRBV27 with TRBJ1-1; 12 bases fit TRBD1. Germline CDR1 MNHEY, CDR2 SMNVEV (reference sequence). After removal of 2 bases from V and 4 bases from J, the junction contained 2 bases not matched to a gene. This CDR3 spans 15 amino acids. The DNA for the CDR3 is TGTGCCAGCAGTTTACGGGACAGGGGGCTCACTGAAGCTTTCTTT. Residues: CASSLRDRGLTEAFF.

This chain links TRBV10-3 with TRBJ1-1; 8 bases align to TRBD1. V shed 4 bases and J 6 bases; nucleotides not matched to a gene: 7. In germline, CDR1 is ENHRY, CDR2 SYGVKD. The CDR3 contains 14 residues. In nucleotides, the CDR3 is TGTGCCATCAGTGCAGACAGGGGCCTCTCTGAAGCTTTCTTT. Its protein is CAISADRGLSEAFF.

J is TRBJ2-3 and V is TRBV7-3; 8 bases match TRBD2. The CDR3 covers 16 residues. The germline CDR1 and CDR2 sequences are SGHTA and FQGTGA. Trimming at V came to 2 bases and at J to 1 base, leaving 5 bases not matched to a gene. CDR3 residues: CASSLEAGRGTDTQYF. For the CDR3, the DNA is TGTGCCAGCAGCTTAGAGGCCGGGAGGGGCACAGATACGCAGTATTTT.

V gene TRBV2 combines with J gene TRBJ2-1, with TRBD1 matching 10 bases. The CDR3 has 15 residues. Germline-derived CDR1 and CDR2 are SNHLY and FYNNEI. Unmatched junction bases numbered 7, after V lost 6 bases and J lost 5 bases. The CDR3 sequence is CASRMDRGGNNEQFF. CDR3 DNA sequence: TGTGCCAGCAGGATGGACAGGGGGGGAAACAATGAGCAGTTCTTC. Drawing the rest from reference TRBV2 and TRBJ2-1, the complete variable domain is EPEVTQTPSHQVTQMGQEVILRCVPISNHLYFYWYRQILGQKVEFLVSFYNNEISEKSEIFDDQFSVERPDGSNFTLKIRSTKLEDSAMYFCASRMDRGGNNEQFFGPGTRLTVL.

This chain joins TRBV19 and TRBJ1-2; 8 bases agree with TRBD1. With 0 bases clipped from V and 7 bases from J, the junction kept 7 bases outside the gene matches. CDR1 is LNHDA, CDR2 SQIVND, per germline (reference sequence). The CDR3 is made up of 15 amino acids. This CDR3 is CASSIDFRQGTGYTF. The CDR3 bases are TGTGCCAGTAGTATAGATTTTCGACAGGGGACTGGCTACACCTTC.

The genes are TRBV7-8 and TRBJ2-1; D is unresolved. The CDR3 totals 11 residues. The germline V and J ends were trimmed by 1 base and 9 bases, with 4 bases remaining between them. Germline assignment: CDR1 SGHVS and CDR2 FQNEAQ. The CDR3 DNA reads as TGTGCCAGCAGCTTAGTCGTTGAGCAGTTCTTC. Residues: CASSLVVEQFF.

This sequence joins TRBV13 and TRBJ2-5, with TRBD2 matching over 15 bases. This CDR3 spans 18 amino acids. Germline assignment: CDR1 PRHDT and CDR2 FYEKMQ (reference sequence). The V gene end was trimmed by 4 bases and the J gene end by 2 bases; junction bases not matched to a gene: 8. Written as DNA, the CDR3 is TGTGCCAGCAGCTCTGGTTTGGGACTAGCGGGGGGTCAAGAGACCCAGTACTTC. The encoded protein is CASSSGLGLAGGQETQYF.

V gene TRBV2 combines with J gene TRBJ2-3; TRBD1 agrees at 7 bases. CDR3 length equals 14 residues. Germline assignment: CDR1 SNHLY and CDR2 FYNNEI. Germline trimming cut 6 bases from V and 5 bases from J; bases unmatched to any gene: 8. The DNA of the CDR3 is TGTGCCAGCAGGGACAAATACAGGGGAGATACGCAGTATTTT. Its protein is CASRDKYRGDTQYF.

CDR3 sequence reads: CASSLGATEAFF. The DNA of the CDR3 is TGTGCCAGCAGCTTAGGCGCAACTGAAGCTTTCTTT. The chain joins TRBV11-3 to TRBJ1-1, with unresolved D. The germline CDR1 and CDR2 sequences are SGHNT and YENEEA. The CDR3 is made up of 12 amino acids. V dropped 1 base and J dropped 5 bases, with 5 bases sitting between them. The complete variable domain, with remaining parts taken from reference TRBV11-3 and TRBJ1-1, reads EAGVVQSPRYKIIEKKQPVAFWCNPISGHNTLYWYLQNLGQGPELLIRYENEEAVDDSQLPKDRFSAERLKGVDSTLKIQPAELGDSAVYLCASSLGATEAFFGQGTRLTVV.

V is TRBV29-1 and J is TRBJ1-5; D gene ambiguous. Germline CDR1 and CDR2: SQVTM and ANQGSEA. CDR3 length: 13 amino acids. Between the trimmed V and J ends, which lost 7 bases and 3 bases, there was a span of 13 bases. CDR3 sequence reads: CSARGGINQPQHF. DNA for the CDR3: TGCAGCGCCCGCGGCGGGATCAATCAGCCCCAGCATTTT.

The V gene is TRBV12-3 or TRBV12-4, the J gene TRBJ1-3; a possible D gene is TRBD1 (5 bases). V dropped 3 bases and J dropped 2 bases, with 5 bases sitting between them. The CDR3 spans 13 residues. This CDR3 is CASSFRAGNTIYF. The CDR3 bases are TGTGCCAGCAGTTTCAGGGCTGGAAACACCATATATTTT.

This rearrangement joins TRBV7-9 to TRBJ1-2, with D possibly being TRBD1 (5 bases). This CDR3 is 14 amino acids long. Germline lookup yields CDR1 SEHNR and CDR2 FQNEAQ (reference sequence). V was cut by 6 bases and J by 8 bases, with 19 bases left in between. This CDR3 reads CASSQDLREGGYTF. CDR3 coding DNA: TGTGCCAGCAGTCAGGATCTCAGGGAGGGAGGCTACACCTTC.

CDR3 loop: CASSSWNTEAFF. The CDR3 bases are TGTGCCAGCAGTTCCTGGAACACTGAAGCTTTCTTT. This rearrangement joins TRBV11-1 to TRBJ1-1; D is unclear. CDR1 and CDR2 (germline): SGHAT, FQDESV (reference sequence). The V gene lost 6 bases and the J gene lost 1 base, with 6 bases spanning the gap. The CDR3 is 12 amino acids.

The chain carries TRBV5-1 and TRBJ1-1; possibly TRBD1 for D (5 bases). V was shortened by 4 bases and J by 2 bases, with 21 bases between the two germline ends. CDR1 and CDR2 (germline): SGHRS, YFSETQ. The CDR3 length is 17 residues. The CDR3 is CASSANQVGTINTEAFF. CDR3 DNA sequence: TGCGCCAGCAGCGCTAATCAAGTCGGGACTATTAACACTGAAGCTTTCTTT.